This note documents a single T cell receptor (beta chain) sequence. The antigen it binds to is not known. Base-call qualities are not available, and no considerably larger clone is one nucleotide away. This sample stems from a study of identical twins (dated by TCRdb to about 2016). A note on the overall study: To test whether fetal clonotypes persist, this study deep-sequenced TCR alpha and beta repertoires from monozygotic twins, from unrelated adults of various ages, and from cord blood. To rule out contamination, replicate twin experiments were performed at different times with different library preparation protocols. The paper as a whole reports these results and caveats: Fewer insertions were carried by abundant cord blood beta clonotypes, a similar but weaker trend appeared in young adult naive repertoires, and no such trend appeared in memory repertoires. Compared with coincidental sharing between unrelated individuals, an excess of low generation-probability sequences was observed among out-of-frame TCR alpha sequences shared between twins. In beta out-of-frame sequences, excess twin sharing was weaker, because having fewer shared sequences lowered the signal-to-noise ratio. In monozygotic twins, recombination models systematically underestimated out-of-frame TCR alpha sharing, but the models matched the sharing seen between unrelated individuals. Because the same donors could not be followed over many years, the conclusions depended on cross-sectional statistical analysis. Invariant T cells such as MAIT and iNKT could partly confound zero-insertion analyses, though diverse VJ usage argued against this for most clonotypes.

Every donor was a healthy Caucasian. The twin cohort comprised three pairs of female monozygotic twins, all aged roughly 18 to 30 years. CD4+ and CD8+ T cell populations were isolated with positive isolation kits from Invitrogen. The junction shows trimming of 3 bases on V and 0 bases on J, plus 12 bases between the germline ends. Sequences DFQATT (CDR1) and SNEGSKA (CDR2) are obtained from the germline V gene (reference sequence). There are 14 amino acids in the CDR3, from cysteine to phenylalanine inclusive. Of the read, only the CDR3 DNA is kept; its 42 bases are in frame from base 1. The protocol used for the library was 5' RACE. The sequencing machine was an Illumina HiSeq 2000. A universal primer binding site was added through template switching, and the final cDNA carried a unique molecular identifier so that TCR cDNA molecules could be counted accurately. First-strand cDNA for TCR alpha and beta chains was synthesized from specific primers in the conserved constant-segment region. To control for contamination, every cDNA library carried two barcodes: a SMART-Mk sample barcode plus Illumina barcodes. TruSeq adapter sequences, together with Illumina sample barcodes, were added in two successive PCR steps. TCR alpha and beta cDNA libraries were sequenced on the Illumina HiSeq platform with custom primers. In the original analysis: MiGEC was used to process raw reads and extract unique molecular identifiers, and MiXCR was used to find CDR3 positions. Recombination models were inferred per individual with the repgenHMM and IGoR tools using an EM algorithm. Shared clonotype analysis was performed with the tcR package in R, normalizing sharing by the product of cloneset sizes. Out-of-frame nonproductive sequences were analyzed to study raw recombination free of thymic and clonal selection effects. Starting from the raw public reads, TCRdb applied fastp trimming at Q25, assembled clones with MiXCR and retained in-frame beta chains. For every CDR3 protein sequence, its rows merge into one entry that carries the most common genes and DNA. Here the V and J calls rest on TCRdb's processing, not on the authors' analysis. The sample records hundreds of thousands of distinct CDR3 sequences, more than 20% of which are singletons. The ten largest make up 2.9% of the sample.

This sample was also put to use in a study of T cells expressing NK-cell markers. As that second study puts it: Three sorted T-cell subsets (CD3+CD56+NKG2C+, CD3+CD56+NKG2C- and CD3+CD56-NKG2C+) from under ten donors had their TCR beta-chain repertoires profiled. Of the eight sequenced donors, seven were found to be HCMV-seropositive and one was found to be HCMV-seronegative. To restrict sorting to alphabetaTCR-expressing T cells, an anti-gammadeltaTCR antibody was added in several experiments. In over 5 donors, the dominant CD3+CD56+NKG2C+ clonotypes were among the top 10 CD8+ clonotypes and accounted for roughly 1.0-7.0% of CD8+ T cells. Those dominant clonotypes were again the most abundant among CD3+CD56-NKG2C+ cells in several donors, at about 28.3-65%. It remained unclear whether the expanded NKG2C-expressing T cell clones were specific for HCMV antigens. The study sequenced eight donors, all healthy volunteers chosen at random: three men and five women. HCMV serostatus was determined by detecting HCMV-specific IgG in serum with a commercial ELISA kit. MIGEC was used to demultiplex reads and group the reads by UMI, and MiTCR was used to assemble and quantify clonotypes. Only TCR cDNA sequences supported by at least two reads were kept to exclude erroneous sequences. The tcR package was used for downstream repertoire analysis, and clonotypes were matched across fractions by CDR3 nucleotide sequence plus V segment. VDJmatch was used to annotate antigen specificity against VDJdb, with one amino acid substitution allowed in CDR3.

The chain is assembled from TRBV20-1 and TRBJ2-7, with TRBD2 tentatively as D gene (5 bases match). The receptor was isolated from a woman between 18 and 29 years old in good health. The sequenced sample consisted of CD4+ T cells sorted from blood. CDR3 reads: CSARGGRVSYEQYF. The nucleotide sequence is TGCAGTGCTAGGGGCGGGCGGGTCTCCTACGAGCAGTACTTC.